The 24 T cell receptor beta chains listed next were all sequenced from one sample in a study of neoadjuvant anti-PD-1 for oral cavity cancer (dated by TCRdb to the early 2020s). The time point label of this sample denotes: after neoadjuvant nivolumab, at surgical resection. The library came from the immunoSEQ multiplex PCR assay. TCRdb took over this immuneACCESS table, retaining in-frame rearrangements with V and J assigned. Such tables are incomplete; in checked studies, under half of the missing clones stem from an unresolved V gene, and the remainder is unexplained. In this sample the table shows 30,000 or so clones, 70% to 80% of which occur a single time. Together, the top ten hold 3% to 4% of the sample. The sample consisted of PBMCs, taken after nivolumab (anti-PD-1) treatment. The receptors were gathered from a person aged 40 to 85 with oral cavity squamous cell carcinoma.

This clone is categorized as medium-sized. The CDR3 DNA reads TGTGCCAGCAGCGTAGCGGGACAGGGTGATTCACCCCTCCACTTT. Translated, it gives CASSVAGQGDSPLHF. The chain couples TRBV9 to TRBJ1-6; 9 nucleotides align to TRBD1. The germline CDR1 and CDR2 sequences are SGDLS and YYNGEE. Trimming cost V 0 bases and J 8 bases; bases outside gene matches: 3. The CDR3 is made up of 15 amino acids.

This chain connects TRBV20-1 to TRBJ2-7, with a possible D match to TRBD1 (6 bases). The CDR3 has 11 residues. Trimming took 6 bases from V and 5 from J, leaving 11 bases between them. Germline CDR1 and CDR2: DFQATT and SNEGSKA (reference sequence). The CDR3 nucleotides read TGCAGTGCCCAGGGGCAGGACGAGCAGTACTTC. Amino acid sequence: CSAQGQDEQYF.

In its sample, this clone was seen once. The rearrangement joins TRBV7-2 to TRBJ1-2; 7 bases match TRBD1. Germline CDR1 reads SGHTA; CDR2 reads FQGNSA. The CDR3 is 13 amino acids. Trimming at V came to 2 bases and at J to 8 bases, leaving 5 bases not matched to a gene. The CDR3 loop reads CASSLLGQSGYTF. The CDR3 nucleotides are TGTGCCAGCAGCTTACTGGGACAGTCAGGCTACACCTTC.

The chain uses TRBV5-4 and TRBJ2-1; 11 positions match TRBD2. Germline CDR1 is SGHNT and CDR2 is YYREEE (reference sequence). The CDR3 is 15 amino acids. Unmatched junction bases numbered 10, after V lost 4 bases and J lost 10 bases. CDR3 sequence reads: CASSPKISSGGEQFF. CDR3 nucleotides: TGTGCCAGCAGCCCAAAAATTTCTAGCGGGGGGGAGCAGTTCTTC. Full variable domain (missing parts from reference TRBV5-4 and TRBJ2-1): ETGVTQSPTHLIKTRGQQVTLRCSSQSGHNTVSWYQQALGQGPQFIFQYYREEENGRGNFPPRFSGLQFPNYSSELNVNALELDDSALYLCASSPKISSGGEQFFGPGTRLTVL.

The chain joins TRBV7-9 to TRBJ1-2; 7 nucleotides line up with TRBD1. Germline CDR1 and CDR2: SEHNR and FQNEAQ (reference sequence). Trimming removed 5 bases from V and 14 bases from J; junction bases left unmatched: 2. This CDR3 region has 9 residues. CDR3 protein: CASSPDRTF. The CDR3 DNA is TGTGCCAGCAGCCCGGACAGGACCTTC.

This clone has only one observation. In DNA form, the CDR3 reads TGCGCCAGCAGCTTGGACATCAGAGCCTCGAACACCGGGGAGCTGTTTTTT. It codes for CASSLDIRASNTGELFF. The gene calls are TRBV5-1 and TRBJ2-2; D gene unclear. Trimming cost V 0 bases and J 0 bases, with 12 bases left between them. CDR3 length: 17 amino acids. Per germline, CDR1 SGHRS and CDR2 YFSETQ.

V and J are TRBV20-1 and TRBJ1-1; no firm D call. CDR1 is DFQATT and CDR2 is SNEGSKA in the germline V gene (reference sequence). The CDR3 extends over 11 amino acids. Trimming removed 3 bases from V and 2 bases from J, with 4 bases in between. The CDR3 loop is CSASRNTEAFF. Here the CDR3 DNA reads TGCAGTGCTAGCCGTAACACTGAAGCTTTCTTT.

This clone showed up just once. V gene TRBV4-3 combines with J gene TRBJ2-2, with D tentatively TRBD1 (6 bases). CDR1 is LGHNA, CDR2 YSLEER, per germline. Trimming took off 4 bases at V and 0 bases at J, with 12 bases between the two ends. CDR3 length: 16 residues. The CDR3 coding sequence is TGCGCCAGCAGCCGAGGACAGAACGCGAACACCGGGGAGCTGTTTTTT. Its protein product is CASSRGQNANTGELFF.

The gene calls are TRBV7-2 and TRBJ2-3; D gene unclear. The CDR3 totals 15 residues. V lost 1 base, J lost 2 bases, and 10 bases lay in between. In germline, CDR1 is SGHTA, CDR2 FQGNSA. CDR3 nucleotide sequence: TGTGCCAGCAGCTTAGTCGCGACTTACACAGATACGCAGTATTTT. Its translation: CASSLVATYTDTQYF.

The chain has TRBV15 and TRBJ2-3, with 11 bases that match TRBD2. CDR1 LNHNV and CDR2 YYDKDF come from the germline V gene (reference sequence). This CDR3 contains 16 residues. J gave up 5 bases and V 1 base, and 5 bases lay outside the gene matches. In nucleotides, the CDR3 is TGTGCCACCAGCAGAGGGGGGACTAGCGGAGGAGATACGCAGTATTTT. This encodes CATSRGGTSGGDTQYF.

The rearrangement joins TRBV5-6 to TRBJ2-3; TRBD1 matches 8 bases. J was trimmed by 2 bases and V by 2 bases; bases with no gene match: 4. The CDR3 has 15 residues. Germline V lookup: CDR1 SGHDT, CDR2 YYEEEE. The CDR3 sequence is CASSLAGGATDTQYF. The CDR3 DNA follows: TGTGCCAGCAGCTTAGCAGGGGGCGCCACAGATACGCAGTATTTT.

The chain couples TRBV7-9 to TRBJ1-2, with D possibly TRBD1 on 6 matching bases. CDR1 and CDR2 (germline): SEHNR, FQNEAQ (reference sequence). The CDR3 loop spans 14 amino acids. Trimming stripped 3 bases from V and 13 bases from J, with 21 bases between. The CDR3 reads CASSFDQGPFRTTF. The CDR3 nucleotides read TGTGCCAGCAGCTTCGACCAGGGGCCGTTCCGGACCACCTTC. The whole variable domain, remainder taken from reference TRBV7-9 and TRBJ1-2, is DTGVSQNPRHKITKRGQNVTFRCDPISEHNRLYWYRQTLGQGPEFLTYFQNEAQLEKSRLLSDRFSAERPKGSFSTLEIQRTEQGDSAMYLCASSFDQGPFRTTFGSGTRLTVV.

The rearrangement uses TRBV11-2 and TRBJ2-1; 10 bases align to TRBD2. V shed 5 bases and J 6 bases; nucleotides not matched to a gene: 7. Germline V lookup: CDR1 SGHAT, CDR2 FQNNGV. The CDR3 sequence is 15 residues long. The CDR3: CASSQQRGGRNEQFF. CDR3 nucleotide sequence: TGTGCCAGCAGCCAACAGCGGGGGGGCCGCAATGAGCAGTTCTTC.

The CDR3, as DNA: TGTGCCAGCAGCTTGGAAAGGGGGGCCAATGAAAAACTGTTTTTT. Its translation: CASSLERGANEKLFF. The V call is TRBV5-4, the J call TRBJ1-4, with D tentatively TRBD1 (6 bases). The germline V gene has CDR1 SGHNT and CDR2 YYREEE (reference sequence). Trimming removed 0 bases at V and 5 bases at J, with 11 bases between. CDR3 length: 15 amino acids.

The chain uses TRBV2 and TRBJ1-2, with 8 nucleotides matching TRBD1. The CDR3 covers 15 residues. Trimming took 5 bases from V and 6 from J; bases not matched to a gene: 11. Germline CDR1 is SNHLY and CDR2 is FYNNEI. The CDR3 DNA is TGTGCCAGCAGTATAAAGGGCCAGGGGGCGGATGGCTACACCTTC. This sequence encodes CASSIKGQGADGYTF.

This clone appeared once. CDR3 DNA sequence: TGTGCCAGCTCACAGGAAGACAGATGGGCCGGGGGCTACACCTTC. This codes for CASSQEDRWAGGYTF. The V call is TRBV18, the J call TRBJ1-2, with D tentatively TRBD1 (5 bases). The ends were cut back, 4 bases at V and 8 bases at J, with 20 bases in the middle. CDR3 length equals 15 residues. The germline gives CDR1 KGHSH, CDR2 LQKENI.

The J gene is TRBJ1-1, the V gene TRBV7-7; D remains unclear. Germline V gene sequence: CDR1 SSHAT, CDR2 FNYEAQ (reference sequence). This CDR3 has 13 residues. V was cut by 10 bases and J by 2 bases, with 14 bases left in between. DNA of the CDR3: TGTGCCATTGGTTCAGGAGATAACACTGAAGCTTTCTTT. Encoded protein: CAIGSGDNTEAFF.

J is TRBJ1-1 and V is TRBV5-1; unclear D gene. CDR3 length equals 13 residues. Trimming removed 4 bases from V and 0 bases from J, with 7 bases in between. Germline V lookup: CDR1 SGHRS, CDR2 YFSETQ. CDR3 coding DNA: TGCGCCAGCAGCCCAAGGTTGAACACTGAAGCTTTCTTT. It encodes CASSPRLNTEAFF.

V and J are TRBV5-8 and TRBJ2-5; D not certain. Trimming shortened V by 5 bases and J by 1 base, and 15 bases separated the two germline ends. The CDR3 is made up of 15 amino acids. CDR1 SGHTS and CDR2 YDEGEE come from the germline V gene. The CDR3 nucleotides are TGTGCCAGCAGATCACTTTTGGAAGTCCAAGAGACCCAGTACTTC. It is translated as CASRSLLEVQETQYF.

The V call is TRBV7-8, the J call TRBJ2-7, with D unclear. The CDR3 has 16 amino acids. V shed 4 bases and J shed 0 bases, with 16 bases lying between them. Germline assignment: CDR1 SGHVS and CDR2 FQNEAQ. This CDR3 is CASSSIDGFISYEQYF. The CDR3, as DNA: TGTGCCAGCAGCTCCATTGACGGTTTCATCTCCTACGAGCAGTACTTC.

The V and J genes are TRBV7-9 and TRBJ1-6; a weak D match, TRBD1 (5 bases). The CDR3 runs to 16 residues. Germline V lookup: CDR1 SEHNR, CDR2 FQNEAQ (reference sequence). The V and J ends lost 5 bases and 5 bases respectively, with 16 bases between them. The DNA of the CDR3 is TGTGCCAGCAGCGATCCCAAGGGGTCCCATAATTCACCCCTCCACTTT. Translating it yields CASSDPKGSHNSPLHF.

This chain joins TRBV11-3 and TRBJ2-3; possible D gene TRBD1, 6 bases. The germline V gene encodes CDR1 SGHNT and CDR2 YENEEA. The CDR3 runs 15 residues. Trimming pared 4 bases from V and 0 bases from J, leaving 11 bases between. The CDR3 here is CASSSDSHSTDTQYF. The CDR3 DNA reads TGTGCCAGCAGCTCGGACAGCCACAGCACAGATACGCAGTATTTT.

This clone came up a few times. The J gene is TRBJ2-5, the V gene TRBV7-9, with D possibly matching TRBD1 (5 bases). Germline V lookup: CDR1 SEHNR, CDR2 FQNEAQ (reference sequence). The CDR3 runs 15 residues. V lost 3 bases to trimming and J lost 3 bases, with 14 bases between them. The CDR3 DNA sequence: TGTGCCAGCAGCTTGAGGCGCGGCAGGGAAGAGACCCAGTACTTC. This translates into CASSLRRGREETQYF. The full variable domain, in which reference TRBV7-9 and TRBJ2-5 provide the parts outside the CDR3, is DTGVSQNPRHKITKRGQNVTFRCDPISEHNRLYWYRQTLGQGPEFLTYFQNEAQLEKSRLLSDRFSAERPKGSFSTLEIQRTEQGDSAMYLCASSLRRGREETQYFGPGTRLLVL.

This clone occurred a few times. This chain joins TRBV28 and TRBJ1-1; no definite D call. Germline assignment: CDR1 MDHEN and CDR2 SYDVKM. V lost 5 bases and J 7 bases, leaving 8 bases between the germline ends. This CDR3 comprises 11 residues. The CDR3 loop reads CASSLFYEAFF. In nucleotides, the CDR3 is TGTGCCAGCAGTCTTTTTTATGAAGCTTTCTTT.